The 15 T cell receptor beta chains below were found in one sample sequenced in a study of blood T cell repertoires in COVID-19. Some clones are missing from TCRdb's copy, which holds only in-frame ones; the method was immunoSEQ multiplex PCR. The sample comprises 150,000 to 200,000 clones, approximately 80% of which are singletons, and 7% to 10% rests with the top ten. The sequenced material came from peripheral blood. These receptors were obtained from a man aged 60 to 69 with acute or convalescent COVID-19.

This clone was counted between two and nine times. V usage is TRBV6-5 and J usage is TRBJ1-1; D gene uncertain. Germline lookup yields CDR1 MNHEY and CDR2 SVGAGI. V was cut by 7 bases and J by 1 base, with 13 bases left in between. The CDR3 spans 14 residues. This CDR3 is CASTWNSGNTEAFF. The CDR3 DNA reads TGTGCCAGCACCTGGAATTCGGGGAACACTGAAGCTTTCTTT.

V is TRBV5-4 and J is TRBJ2-3, with 9 bases matching TRBD2. The germline gives CDR1 SGHNT, CDR2 YYREEE (reference sequence). The CDR3 contains 16 residues. V shed 1 base and J 3 bases; nucleotides not matched to a gene: 6. The DNA of the CDR3 is TGTGCCAGCAGCTTGAGGGCTAGCGGGGTAACAGATACGCAGTATTTT. Translating it yields CASSLRASGVTDTQYF.

The V gene is TRBV4-3, the J gene TRBJ1-2; no clear D gene. Trimming removed 0 bases from V and 2 bases from J, with 7 bases in between. The CDR3 runs 14 residues. Germline assignment: CDR1 LGHNA and CDR2 YSLEER. In DNA, the CDR3 is TGCGCCAGCAGCCAAGACCCCCGGAACTATGGCTACACCTTC. Amino acid sequence: CASSQDPRNYGYTF.

This clone showed up just once. This chain links TRBV27 with TRBJ2-2; D remains ambiguous. Germline assignment: CDR1 MNHEY and CDR2 SMNVEV (reference sequence). CDR3 length: 15 amino acids. Trimming took off 5 bases at V and 0 bases at J, with 10 bases between the two ends. The CDR3 region is CASSQYISNTGELFF. The CDR3 nucleotides are TGTGCCAGCAGTCAATACATCTCGAACACCGGGGAGCTGTTTTTT.

The V and J genes are TRBV29-1 and TRBJ2-7; D gene ambiguous. Per the germline V gene, CDR1 is SQVTM and CDR2 is ANQGSEA. CDR3 length equals 11 residues. Between the trimmed V and J ends, which lost 5 bases and 4 bases, there was a span of 9 bases. CDR3 region: CSVYYSYEQYF. Here the CDR3 DNA reads TGCAGCGTTTATTACTCTTACGAGCAGTACTTC.

Here the CDR3 DNA reads TGTGCCAGCAGCTTAGAGGGACTAGCGGGGAGGGAGCAGTTCTTC. Translating it yields CASSLEGLAGREQFF. The rearrangement uses TRBV7-6 and TRBJ2-1, with 13 bases that match TRBD2. The CDR3 is 15 amino acids. CDR1 and CDR2 from the germline V gene are SGHVS and FNYEAQ. V gave up 1 base and J gave up 10 bases; unmatched junction bases: 4.

V is TRBV5-1 and J is TRBJ2-2; D gene unclear. The CDR3 has 16 residues. Germline V gene sequence: CDR1 SGHRS, CDR2 YFSETQ. Between the trimmed V and J ends, which lost 0 bases and 1 base, there was a span of 10 bases. CDR3 in DNA: TGCGCCAGCAGCTTGGCGACTTCTAGGAACACCGGGGAGCTGTTTTTT. Translating gives CASSLATSRNTGELFF.

The chain carries TRBV20-1 and TRBJ1-1; D is unresolved. This CDR3 spans 11 amino acids. Germline-derived CDR1 and CDR2 are DFQATT and SNEGSKA (reference sequence). Trimming pared 2 bases from V and 6 bases from J, leaving 7 bases between. CDR3 protein: CSARRAAEAFF. The DNA for the CDR3 is TGCAGTGCTAGAAGAGCGGCTGAAGCTTTCTTT.

This clone has just a few counts. The chain joins TRBV5-4 to TRBJ1-2; D is unresolved. This CDR3 has 12 amino acids. Germline CDR1 SGHNT, CDR2 YYREEE (reference sequence). V dropped 4 bases and J dropped 4 bases, with 8 bases sitting between them. The CDR3 DNA reads as TGTGCCAGCAGCGTCAACAGCTATGGCTACACCTTC. This codes for CASSVNSYGYTF.

This clone came up once. The chain employs TRBV29-1 and TRBJ2-3, with TRBD1 as a possible D gene (6 bases). The V end was cut by 5 bases, the J end by 4 bases, with 19 bases between. In germline, CDR1 is SQVTM, CDR2 ANQGSEA. The CDR3 runs to 15 residues. CDR3 residues: CSVRGTGNMADTQYF. CDR3 coding DNA: TGCAGCGTTAGGGGAACAGGGAATATGGCAGATACGCAGTATTTT.

The chain uses TRBV4-1 and TRBJ1-2, with D possibly TRBD1 on 5 matching bases. The CDR3 loop spans 15 amino acids. V lost 1 base, J lost 2 bases, and 11 bases lay in between. The V gene's germline CDR1 is MGHRA and CDR2 YSYEKL. The CDR3 DNA sequence: TGCGCCAGCAGCCAAGTATCCGACAGCAACTATGGCTACACCTTC. This encodes CASSQVSDSNYGYTF.

To note about this clone: The sample contains more than one DNA sequence encoding this CDR3. The chain combines TRBV2 with TRBJ1-1; perhaps TRBD1 as D (5 bases). Trimming stripped 5 bases from V and 3 bases from J, with 13 bases between. The CDR3 is 14 amino acids. Germline CDR1 and CDR2: SNHLY and FYNNEI. The CDR3 nucleotides are TGTGCCAGCAGTACGGGGGGACGTGACACTGAAGCTTTCTTT. Amino acid sequence: CASSTGGRDTEAFF. Full variable domain (remainder filled in from reference TRBV2 and TRBJ1-1): EPEVTQTPSHQVTQMGQEVILRCVPISNHLYFYWYRQILGQKVEFLVSFYNNEISEKSEIFDDQFSVERPDGSNFTLKIRSTKLEDSAMYFCASSTGGRDTEAFFGQGTRLTVV.

This chain uses TRBV7-2 with TRBJ2-7; D is possibly TRBD1 (6 bases). V was clipped by 4 bases and J by 7 bases, with 14 bases between them. CDR1 and CDR2 (germline): SGHTA, FQGNSA. CDR3 length: 13 amino acids. CDR3: CASSSGQLWEQYF. The DNA of the CDR3 is TGTGCCAGCAGCTCAGGACAGCTCTGGGAGCAGTACTTC.

This sequence joins TRBV5-4 and TRBJ2-3; 12 positions agree with TRBD2. CDR3 size: 18 residues. Germline-derived CDR1 and CDR2 are SGHNT and YYREEE (reference sequence). V dropped 0 bases and J dropped 0; count of bases not matched to a gene: 5. The CDR3 coding sequence is TGTGCCAGCAGCTTGGTCTTCACTAGCGGGGGGAGCACAGATACGCAGTATTTT. It is translated as CASSLVFTSGGSTDTQYF.

The chain joins TRBV19 to TRBJ2-7, with a tentative D call TRBD2 (6 bases). Germline-derived CDR1 and CDR2 are LNHDA and SQIVND (reference sequence). The CDR3 sequence is 14 residues long. Trimming left V 3 bases short and J 4 bases short, with 13 bases between. The CDR3 DNA sequence: TGTGCCAGTAGTATCAAGGAGGGTCCGTACGAGCAGTACTTC. Its protein is CASSIKEGPYEQYF.